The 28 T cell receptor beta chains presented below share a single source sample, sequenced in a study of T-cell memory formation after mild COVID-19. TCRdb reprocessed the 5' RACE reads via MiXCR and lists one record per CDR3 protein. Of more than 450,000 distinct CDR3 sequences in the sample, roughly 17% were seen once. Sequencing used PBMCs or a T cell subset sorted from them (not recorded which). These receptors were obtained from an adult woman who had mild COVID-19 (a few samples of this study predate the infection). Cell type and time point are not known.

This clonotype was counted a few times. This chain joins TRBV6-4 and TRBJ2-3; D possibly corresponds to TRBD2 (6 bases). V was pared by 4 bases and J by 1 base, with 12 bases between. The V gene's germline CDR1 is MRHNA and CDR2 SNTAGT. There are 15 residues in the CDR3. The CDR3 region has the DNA TGTGCCAGCAGTGGACTAGTTGGGGGCACAGATACGCAGTATTTT. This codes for CASSGLVGGTDTQYF.

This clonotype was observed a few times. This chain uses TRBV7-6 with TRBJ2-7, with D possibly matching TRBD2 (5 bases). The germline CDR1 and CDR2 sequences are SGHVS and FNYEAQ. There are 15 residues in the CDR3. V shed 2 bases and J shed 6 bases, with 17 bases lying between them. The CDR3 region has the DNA TGTGCCAGCAGCTTAAGATTAGAGGGATTCGGCGAGCAGTACTTC. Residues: CASSLRLEGFGEQYF.

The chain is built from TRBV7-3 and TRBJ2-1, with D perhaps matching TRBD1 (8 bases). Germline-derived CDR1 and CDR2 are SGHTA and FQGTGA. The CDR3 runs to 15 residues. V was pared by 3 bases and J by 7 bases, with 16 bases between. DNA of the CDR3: TGTGCCAGCAGCTTCTCAACAGGGGGAGGGAATGAGCAGTTCTTC. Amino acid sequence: CASSFSTGGGNEQFF.

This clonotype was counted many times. CDR3 DNA: TGTGCCAGCAGTGAATCCGCTCGGTACGATAACACCGGGGAGCTGTTTTTT. Translation gives CASSESARYDNTGELFF. This rearrangement joins TRBV25-1 to TRBJ2-2; D uncertain. The germline V and J ends were trimmed by 1 base and 2 bases, with 14 bases remaining between them. Germline V lookup: CDR1 MGHDK, CDR2 SYGVNS. This CDR3 is 17 amino acids long.

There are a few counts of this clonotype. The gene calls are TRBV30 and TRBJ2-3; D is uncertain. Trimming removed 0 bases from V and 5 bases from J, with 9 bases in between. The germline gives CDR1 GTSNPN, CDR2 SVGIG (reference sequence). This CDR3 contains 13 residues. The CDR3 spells CAWSVQERDTQYF. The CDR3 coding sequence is TGTGCCTGGAGTGTACAAGAGAGAGATACGCAGTATTTT. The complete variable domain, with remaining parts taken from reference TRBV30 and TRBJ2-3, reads SQTIHQWPATLVQPVGSPLSLECTVEGTSNPNLYWYRQAAGRGLQLLFYSVGIGQISSEVPQNLSASRPQDRQFILSSKKLLLSDSGFYLCAWSVQERDTQYFGPGTRLTVL.

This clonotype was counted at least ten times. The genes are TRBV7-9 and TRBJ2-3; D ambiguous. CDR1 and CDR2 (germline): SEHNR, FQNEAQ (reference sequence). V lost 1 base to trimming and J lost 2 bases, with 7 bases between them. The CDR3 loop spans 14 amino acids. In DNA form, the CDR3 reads TGTGCCAGCAGCTTAGTTAGTTCCACAGATACGCAGTATTTT. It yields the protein CASSLVSSTDTQYF.

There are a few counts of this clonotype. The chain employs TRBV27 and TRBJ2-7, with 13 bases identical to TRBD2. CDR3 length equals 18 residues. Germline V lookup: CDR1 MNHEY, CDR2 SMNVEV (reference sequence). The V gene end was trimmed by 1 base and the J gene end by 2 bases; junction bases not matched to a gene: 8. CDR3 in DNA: TGTGCCAGCAGTTTATTCGGGTGGGGACTAGCGGGAACCTACGAGCAGTACTTC. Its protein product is CASSLFGWGLAGTYEQYF.

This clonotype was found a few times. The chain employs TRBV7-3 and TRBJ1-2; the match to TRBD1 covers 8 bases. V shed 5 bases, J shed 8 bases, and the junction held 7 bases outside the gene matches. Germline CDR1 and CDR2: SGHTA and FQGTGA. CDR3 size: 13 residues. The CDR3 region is CASSPGGAGGYTF. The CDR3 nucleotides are TGTGCCAGCAGCCCAGGGGGCGCGGGGGGCTACACCTTC.

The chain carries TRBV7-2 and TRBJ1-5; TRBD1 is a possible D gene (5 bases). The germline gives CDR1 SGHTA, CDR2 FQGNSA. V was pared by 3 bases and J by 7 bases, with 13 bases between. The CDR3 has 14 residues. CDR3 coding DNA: TGTGCCAGCAGCTTGTTCCAGGGATCCCAGCCCCAGCATTTT. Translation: CASSLFQGSQPQHF.

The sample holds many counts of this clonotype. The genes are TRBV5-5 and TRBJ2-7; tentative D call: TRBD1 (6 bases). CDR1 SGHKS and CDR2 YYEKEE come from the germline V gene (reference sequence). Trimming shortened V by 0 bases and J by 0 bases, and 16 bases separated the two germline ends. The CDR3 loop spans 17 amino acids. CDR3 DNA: TGTGCCAGCAGCTTGGCCTTGACAGGTGCACCCTCCTACGAGCAGTACTTC. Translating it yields CASSLALTGAPSYEQYF.

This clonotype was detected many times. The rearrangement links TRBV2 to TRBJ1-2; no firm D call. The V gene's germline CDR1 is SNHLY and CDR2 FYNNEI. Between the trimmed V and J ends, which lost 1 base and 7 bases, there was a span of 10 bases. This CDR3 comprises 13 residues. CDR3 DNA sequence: TGTGCCAGCAGTGAAGACAAACACCGTGGCTACACCTTC. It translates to CASSEDKHRGYTF.

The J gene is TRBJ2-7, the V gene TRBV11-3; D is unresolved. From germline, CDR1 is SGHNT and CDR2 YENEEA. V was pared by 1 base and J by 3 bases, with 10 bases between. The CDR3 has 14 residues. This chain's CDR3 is CASSLGNGNYEQYF. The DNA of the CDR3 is TGTGCCAGCAGCTTAGGGAATGGAAACTACGAGCAGTACTTC.

The CDR3 DNA is TGTGCCAGCAGCCGGGCAGGGGGGGATCAGCCCCAGCATTTT. Protein sequence: CASSRAGGDQPQHF. The chain links TRBV7-9 to TRBJ1-5; TRBD1 matches 7 bases. CDR3 length equals 14 residues. The V gene end was trimmed by 5 bases and the J gene end by 5 bases; junction bases not matched to a gene: 6. Germline V gene sequence: CDR1 SEHNR, CDR2 FQNEAQ (reference sequence).

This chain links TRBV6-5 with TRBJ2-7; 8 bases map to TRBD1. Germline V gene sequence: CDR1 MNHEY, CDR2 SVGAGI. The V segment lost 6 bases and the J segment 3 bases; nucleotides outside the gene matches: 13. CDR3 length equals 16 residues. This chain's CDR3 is CASRQRTGLEGYEQYF. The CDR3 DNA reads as TGTGCCAGCAGACAAAGGACAGGGTTGGAGGGCTACGAGCAGTACTTC.

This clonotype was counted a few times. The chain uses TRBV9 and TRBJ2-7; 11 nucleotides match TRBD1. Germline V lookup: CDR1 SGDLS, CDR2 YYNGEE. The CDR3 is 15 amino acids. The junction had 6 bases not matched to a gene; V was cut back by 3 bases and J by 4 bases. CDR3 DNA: TGTGCCAGCAGCGGACCCGGGACAGGGGGATACGAGCAGTACTTC. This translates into CASSGPGTGGYEQYF.

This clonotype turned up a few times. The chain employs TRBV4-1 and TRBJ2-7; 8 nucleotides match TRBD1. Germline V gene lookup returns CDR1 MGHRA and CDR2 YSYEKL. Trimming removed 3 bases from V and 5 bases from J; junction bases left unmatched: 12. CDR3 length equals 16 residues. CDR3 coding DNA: TGCGCCAGCAGCCACCAACAGGGGGTAGAAATGGACGAGCAGTACTTC. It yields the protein CASSHQQGVEMDEQYF.

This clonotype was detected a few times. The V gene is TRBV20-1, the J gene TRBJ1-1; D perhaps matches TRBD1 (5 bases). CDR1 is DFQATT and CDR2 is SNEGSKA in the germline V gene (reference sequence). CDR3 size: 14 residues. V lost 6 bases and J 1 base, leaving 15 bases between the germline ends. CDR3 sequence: CSALRRGGNTEAFF. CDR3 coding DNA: TGCAGTGCCCTAAGGAGGGGCGGGAACACTGAAGCTTTCTTT.

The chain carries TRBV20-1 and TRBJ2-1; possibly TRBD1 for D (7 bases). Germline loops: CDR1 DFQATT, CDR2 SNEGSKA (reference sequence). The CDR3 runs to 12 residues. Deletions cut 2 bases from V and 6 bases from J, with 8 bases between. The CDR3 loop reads CSARQGGNEQFF. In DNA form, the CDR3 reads TGCAGTGCTAGACAGGGGGGCAATGAGCAGTTCTTC.

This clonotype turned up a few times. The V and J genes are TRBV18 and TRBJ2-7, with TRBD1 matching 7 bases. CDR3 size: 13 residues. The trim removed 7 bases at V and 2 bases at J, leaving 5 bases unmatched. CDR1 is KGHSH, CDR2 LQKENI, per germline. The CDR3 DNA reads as TGTGCCAGCTGGGACAGTACTACCTACGAGCAGTACTTC. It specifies CASWDSTTYEQYF.

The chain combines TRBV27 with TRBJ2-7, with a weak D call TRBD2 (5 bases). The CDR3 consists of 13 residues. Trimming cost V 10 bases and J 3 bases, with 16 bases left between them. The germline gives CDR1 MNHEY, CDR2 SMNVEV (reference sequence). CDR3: CATSDLLNYEQYF. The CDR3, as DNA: TGTGCCACTTCGGACTTGCTGAACTACGAGCAGTACTTC.

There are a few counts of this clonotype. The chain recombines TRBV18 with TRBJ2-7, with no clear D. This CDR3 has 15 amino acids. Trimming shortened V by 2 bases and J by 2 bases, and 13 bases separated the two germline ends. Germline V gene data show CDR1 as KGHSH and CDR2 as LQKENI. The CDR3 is CASSPDGLATYEQYF. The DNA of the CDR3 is TGTGCCAGCTCACCAGATGGATTGGCCACCTACGAGCAGTACTTC. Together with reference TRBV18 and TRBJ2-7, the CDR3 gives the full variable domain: NAGVMQNPRHLVRRRGQEARLRCSPMKGHSHVYWYRQLPEEGLKFMVYLQKENIIDESGMPKERFSAEFPKEGPSILRIQQVVRGDSAAYFCASSPDGLATYEQYFGPGTRLTVT.

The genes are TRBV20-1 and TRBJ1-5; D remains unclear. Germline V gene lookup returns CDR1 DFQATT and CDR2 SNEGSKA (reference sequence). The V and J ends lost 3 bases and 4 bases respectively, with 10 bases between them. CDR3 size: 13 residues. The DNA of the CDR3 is TGCAGTGCTAGTGTGGGGTCTAATCAGCCCCAGCATTTT. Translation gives CSASVGSNQPQHF.

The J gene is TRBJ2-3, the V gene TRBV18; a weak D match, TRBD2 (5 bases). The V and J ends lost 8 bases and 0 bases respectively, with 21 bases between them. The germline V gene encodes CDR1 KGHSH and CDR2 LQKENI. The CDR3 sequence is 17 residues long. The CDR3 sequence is CASTTSEAASSTDTQYF. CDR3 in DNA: TGTGCCAGCACCACATCGGAGGCAGCCTCTAGCACAGATACGCAGTATTTT.

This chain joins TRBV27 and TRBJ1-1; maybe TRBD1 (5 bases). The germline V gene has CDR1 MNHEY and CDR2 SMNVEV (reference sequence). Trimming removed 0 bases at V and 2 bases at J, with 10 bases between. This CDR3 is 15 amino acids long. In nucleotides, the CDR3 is TGTGCCAGCAGTTTATCTCCCGGGGGAAACACTGAAGCTTTCTTT. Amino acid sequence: CASSLSPGGNTEAFF.

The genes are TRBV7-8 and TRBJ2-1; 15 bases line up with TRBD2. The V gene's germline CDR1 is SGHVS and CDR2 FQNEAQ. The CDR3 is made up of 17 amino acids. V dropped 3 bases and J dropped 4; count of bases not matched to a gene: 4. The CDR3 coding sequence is TGTGCCAGCAGCTTCTCCGGGACTAGCGGGAGGTACAATGAGCAGTTCTTC. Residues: CASSFSGTSGRYNEQFF. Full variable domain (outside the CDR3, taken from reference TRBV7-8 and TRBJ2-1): GAGVSQSPRYKVAKRGQDVALRCDPISGHVSLFWYQQALGQGPEFLTYFQNEAQLDKSGLPSDRFFAERPEGSVSTLKIQRTQQEDSAVYLCASSFSGTSGRYNEQFFGPGTRLTVL.

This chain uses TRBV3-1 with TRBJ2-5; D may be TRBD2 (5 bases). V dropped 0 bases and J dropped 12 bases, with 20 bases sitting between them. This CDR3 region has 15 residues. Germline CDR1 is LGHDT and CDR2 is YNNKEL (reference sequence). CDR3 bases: TGTGCCAGCAGCCAAGAGGTCCTCGGACTTTTCCGGGAGTACTTC. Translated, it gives CASSQEVLGLFREYF.

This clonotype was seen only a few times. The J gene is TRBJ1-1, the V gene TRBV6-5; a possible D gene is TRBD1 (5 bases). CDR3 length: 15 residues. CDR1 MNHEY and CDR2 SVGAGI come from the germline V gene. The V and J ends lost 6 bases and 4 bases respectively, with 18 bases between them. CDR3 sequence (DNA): TGTGCCAGCAGCACAGACCTCCCGGGACCCACTGAAGCTTTCTTT. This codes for CASSTDLPGPTEAFF.

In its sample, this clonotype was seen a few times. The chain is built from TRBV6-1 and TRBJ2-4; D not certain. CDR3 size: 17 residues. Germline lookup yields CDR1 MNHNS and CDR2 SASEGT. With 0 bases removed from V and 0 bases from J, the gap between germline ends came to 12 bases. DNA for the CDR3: TGTGCCAGCAGTGAAGCTGGGTGGGTCCTAGCCAAAAACATTCAGTACTTC. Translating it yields CASSEAGWVLAKNIQYF.